These T cell receptor beta chains were read from a single sample in a study of quantifying T cell responses using KT2 cells. TCRdb re-called the UMI-ligation and nested PCR reads through MiXCR, storing one row per CDR3 protein. The table records tens of thousands of distinct CDR3 sequences, around 10% of them present only once. The specimen was PBMCs spiked with cells of the T cell clone KT2. These receptors all stem from a human donor. CDR3s include the opening cysteine and the closing phenylalanine or tryptophan. A D gene is named only where the DNA matches it firmly. The size entry is marked missing in some rows and otherwise reads once, few, many or a size class.

abundance | d_gene | j_gene | v_gene | CDR3nt | CDR3aa
few | TRBD2 | TRBJ2-3 | TRBV2 | TGTGCCAGCAGCCCTGGGACTAGCGGGGGGCTAGATACGCAGTATTTT | CASSPGTSGGLDTQYF
NA | TRBD1 | TRBJ2-1 | TRBV29-1 | TGCAGCGGGACAGGTTACTCCTACAATGAGCAGTTCTTC | CSGTGYSYNEQFF
few | NA | TRBJ2-1 | TRBV4-3 | TGCGCCAGCAGCCAAGATTGGCGGCCCCGCTCCTACAATGAGCAGTTCTTC | CASSQDWRPRSYNEQFF
NA | NA | TRBJ2-3 | TRBV11-2 | TGTGCCAGCAGCCCGGCGGGCGGTGGCACAGATACGCAGTATTTT | CASSPAGGGTDTQYF
few | NA | TRBJ1-1 | TRBV2 | TGTGCCAGCAGTGGGAGGGAAAGGACTGAAGCTTTCTTT | CASSGRERTEAFF
few | NA | TRBJ2-3 | TRBV6-1 | TGTGCCAGCACTGAGAACCCCGGGGGTTCGGATACGCAGTATTTT | CASTENPGGSDTQYF
few | TRBD2 | TRBJ2-1 | TRBV12-3/TRBV12-4 | TGTGCCAGCAGTTTTAGCGGGAGGGGCCCCTCCTACAATGAGCAGTTCTTC | CASSFSGRGPSYNEQFF
few | NA | TRBJ2-1 | TRBV18 | TGTGCCAGCTCACCGAACACGGGTTCTTACAATGAGCAGTTCTTC | CASSPNTGSYNEQFF
NA | NA | TRBJ2-7 | TRBV10-3 | TGTGCCATCAGTGAGTCAGGGGCCTTGGCCTACTACGAGCAGTACTTC | CAISESGALAYYEQYF
few | NA | TRBJ2-7 | TRBV14 | TGTGCCAGCAGCAAGTACGGCTCCGAGCAGTACTTC | CASSKYGSEQYF
NA | TRBD2 | TRBJ2-3 | TRBV9 | TGTGCCAGCAGCGTAGCACTAGCGGGGCACACAGATACGCAGTATTTT | CASSVALAGHTDTQYF
few | TRBD2 | TRBJ2-7 | TRBV7-8 | TGTGCCAGCAGCACACTAGCGGGGGGATACGAGCAGTACTTC | CASSTLAGGYEQYF
NA | NA | TRBJ2-3 | TRBV12-3/TRBV12-4 | TGTGCCAGCAGGGTGACGGTAGATACGCAGTATTTT | CASRVTVDTQYF
NA | NA | TRBJ1-5 | TRBV19 | TGTGCCAGTAGTACCCGCCGGGACTCCTATCGGCCCCAGCATTTT | CASSTRRDSYRPQHF
many | TRBD2 | TRBJ2-7 | TRBV27 | TGTGCCAGCAGTCCGCACAACCTAGCGGGAAGGGTATACGAGCAGTACTTC | CASSPHNLAGRVYEQYF
many | NA | TRBJ2-5 | TRBV29-1 | TGCAGCGTTGGGGGGGCCCCCGAAGAGACCCAGTACTTC | CSVGGAPEETQYF